The clone carrying this T cell receptor (beta chain) was counted many times. The antigen is undetermined. This entry is derived from a study of T cells in Graves' hyperthyroidism and ophthalmopathy. In the ophthalmopathy cohort, Clinical Activity Score was at least 3, NOSPECS grade at least 4, and duration under 3 months. Diagnosing involved the use of clinical symptoms, serum thyroxine and TRAb, thyroid ultrasound and orbital computed tomography. Study outcomes and limitations: Most thyroid clonotypes that were expanded above 0.001 also turned up in blood.

Researchers amplified the TCR beta CDR3 regions from RNA transcripts. An initial round of RT-PCR targeting the TCR CDR3 relied on the HTBI primer set. A single record per CDR3 protein comes from TCRdb applying MiXCR to the multiplex PCR reads. Found here are about 410,000 distinct CDR3 sequences, about 15% of them singletons; the top ten hold 13%. The CDR3 covers 14 residues. With V trimmed by 0 bases and J by 4 bases, 3 bases remained unmatched. The germline CDR1 and CDR2 sequences are SGHRS and YFSETQ. The specimen was blood. The receptor was derived from a young man with Graves' ophthalmopathy. V usage is TRBV5-1 and J usage is TRBJ1-2, with 7 bases identical to TRBD1. CDR3 nucleotide sequence: TGCGCCAGCAGCTTGGGGGACAGAGTCTATGGCTACACCTTC. Translation gives CASSLGDRVYGYTF.